What follows describes a single T cell receptor (beta chain). The data belong to a study of CD8 T cells in Susac syndrome. The germline V and J ends were trimmed by 0 bases and 2 bases, with 5 bases remaining between them. This CDR3 contains 13 residues. Per germline, CDR1 SGDLS and CDR2 YYNGEE. Stable or active relapsing-remitting multiple sclerosis, untreated and meeting revised McDonald criteria, defined the controls. TEMRA cells were FACS-enriched, unlike CD8+ and CD4+ T cells, which were negatively isolated. An amount of RNA that ranged from about 0.45 to 1 ug was reverse transcribed with random hexamers. An immunoSEQ multiplex PCR amplified TCR beta CDR3 over 54 Vbeta and 13 Jbeta. TCRdb re-derived calls from the immunoSEQ multiplex PCR reads in MiXCR, one entry per CDR3 protein. The sample holds a few hundred thousand distinct CDR3 sequences, about 93% seen once.

This clonotype originated in a human donor with multiple sclerosis. This chain links TRBV9 with TRBJ1-2; tentatively, D is TRBD1 (5 bases). Sequencing was performed on CD8+ T cells from PBMCs. This CDR3 reads CASSVGDNYGYTF. In DNA, the CDR3 is TGTGCCAGCAGCGTAGGGGACAACTATGGCTACACCTTC.